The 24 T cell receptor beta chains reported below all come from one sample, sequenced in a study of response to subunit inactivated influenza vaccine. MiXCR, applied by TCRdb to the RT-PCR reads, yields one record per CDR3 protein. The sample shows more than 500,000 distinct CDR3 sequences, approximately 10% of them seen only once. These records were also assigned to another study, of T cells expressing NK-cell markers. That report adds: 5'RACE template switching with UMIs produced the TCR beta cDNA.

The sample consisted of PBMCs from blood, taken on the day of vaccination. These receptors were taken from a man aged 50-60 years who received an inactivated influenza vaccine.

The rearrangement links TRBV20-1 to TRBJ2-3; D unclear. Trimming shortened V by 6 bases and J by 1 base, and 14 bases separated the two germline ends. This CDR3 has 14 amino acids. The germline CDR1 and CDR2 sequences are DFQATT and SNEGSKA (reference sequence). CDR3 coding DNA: TGCAGTGCCCCCTCTATCTCCCGCACAGATACGCAGTATTTT. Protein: CSAPSISRTDTQYF.

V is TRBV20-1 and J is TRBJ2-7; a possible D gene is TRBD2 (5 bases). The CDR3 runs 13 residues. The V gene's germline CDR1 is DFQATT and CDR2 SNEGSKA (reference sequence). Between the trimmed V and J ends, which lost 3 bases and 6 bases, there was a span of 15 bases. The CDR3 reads CSARRGQRGEQYF. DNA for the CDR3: TGCAGTGCTAGGAGAGGGCAACGGGGCGAGCAGTACTTC.

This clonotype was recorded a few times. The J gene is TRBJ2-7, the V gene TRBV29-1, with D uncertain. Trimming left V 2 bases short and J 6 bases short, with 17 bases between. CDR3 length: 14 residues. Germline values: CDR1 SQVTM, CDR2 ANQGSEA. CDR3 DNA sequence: TGCAGCGTTGAACCACCCGGCCGGATGGGCGAGCAGTACTTC. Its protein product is CSVEPPGRMGEQYF.

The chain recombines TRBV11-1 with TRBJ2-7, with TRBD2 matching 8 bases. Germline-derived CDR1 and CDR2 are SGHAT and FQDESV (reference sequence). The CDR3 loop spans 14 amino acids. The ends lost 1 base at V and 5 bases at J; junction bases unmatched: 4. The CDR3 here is CASSLVRAGDEQYF. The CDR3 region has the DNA TGTGCCAGCAGCTTAGTAAGAGCGGGAGACGAGCAGTACTTC.

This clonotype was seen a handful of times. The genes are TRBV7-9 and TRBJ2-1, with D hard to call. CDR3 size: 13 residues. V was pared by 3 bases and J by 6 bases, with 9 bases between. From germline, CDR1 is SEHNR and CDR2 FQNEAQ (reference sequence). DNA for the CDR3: TGTGCCAGCAGCTTTGCAGGATTCAATGAGCAGTTCTTC. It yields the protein CASSFAGFNEQFF.

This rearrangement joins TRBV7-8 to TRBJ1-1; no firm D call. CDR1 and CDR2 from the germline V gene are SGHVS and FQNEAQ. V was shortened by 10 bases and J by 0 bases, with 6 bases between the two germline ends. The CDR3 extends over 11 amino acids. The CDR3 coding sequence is TGTGCCACCCTATTGAACACTGAAGCTTTCTTT. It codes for CATLLNTEAFF.

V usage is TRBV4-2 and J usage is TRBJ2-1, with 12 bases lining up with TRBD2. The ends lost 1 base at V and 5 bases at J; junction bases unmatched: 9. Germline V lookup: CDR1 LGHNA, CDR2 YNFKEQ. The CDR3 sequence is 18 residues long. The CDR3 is CASSQVITGTSGHNEQFF. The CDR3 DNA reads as TGTGCCAGCAGCCAAGTTATCACCGGGACTAGCGGGCACAATGAGCAGTTCTTC.

This chain's CDR3 is CASSHRTLSNYGYTF. In nucleotides, the CDR3 is TGTGCCAGCAGTCACAGGACCCTCTCTAACTATGGCTACACCTTC. The chain joins TRBV2 to TRBJ1-2; possibly TRBD1 for D (5 bases). Germline CDR1 SNHLY, CDR2 FYNNEI. CDR3 length: 15 residues. Trimming took off 5 bases at V and 0 bases at J, with 13 bases between the two ends.

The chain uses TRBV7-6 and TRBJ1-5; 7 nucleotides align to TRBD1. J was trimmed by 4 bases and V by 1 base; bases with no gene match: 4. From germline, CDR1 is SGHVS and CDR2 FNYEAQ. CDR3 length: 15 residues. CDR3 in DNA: TGTGCCAGCAGCTTAGTGTCAGGGGGTAATCAGCCCCAGCATTTT. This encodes CASSLVSGGNQPQHF.

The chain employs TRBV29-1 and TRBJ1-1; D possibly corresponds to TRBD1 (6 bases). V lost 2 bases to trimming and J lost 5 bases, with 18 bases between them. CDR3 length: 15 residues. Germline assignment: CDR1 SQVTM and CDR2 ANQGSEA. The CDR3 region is CSVERSPGGGTEAFF. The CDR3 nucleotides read TGCAGCGTTGAAAGGTCCCCAGGAGGGGGTACTGAAGCTTTCTTT.

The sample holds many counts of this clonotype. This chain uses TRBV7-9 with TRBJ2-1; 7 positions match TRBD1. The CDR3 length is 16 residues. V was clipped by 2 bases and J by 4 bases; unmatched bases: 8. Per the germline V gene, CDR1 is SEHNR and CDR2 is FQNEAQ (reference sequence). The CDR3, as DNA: TGTGCCAGCAGCTTACTAGGGGGCATAAAATACAATGAGCAGTTCTTC. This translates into CASSLLGGIKYNEQFF.

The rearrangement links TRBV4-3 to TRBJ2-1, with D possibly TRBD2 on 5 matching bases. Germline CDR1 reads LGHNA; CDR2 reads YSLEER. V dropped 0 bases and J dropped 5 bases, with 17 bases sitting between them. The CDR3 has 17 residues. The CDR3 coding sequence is TGCGCCAGCAGCCAAGAACCCCCGGGGTGGGCGAACAATGAGCAGTTCTTC. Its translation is CASSQEPPGWANNEQFF.

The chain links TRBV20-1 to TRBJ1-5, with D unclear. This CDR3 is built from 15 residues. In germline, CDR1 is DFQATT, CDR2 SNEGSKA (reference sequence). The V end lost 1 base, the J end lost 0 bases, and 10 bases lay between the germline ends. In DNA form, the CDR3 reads TGCAGTGCTAGAGTCGGCAGTAATAGCAATCAGCCCCAGCATTTT. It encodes CSARVGSNSNQPQHF.

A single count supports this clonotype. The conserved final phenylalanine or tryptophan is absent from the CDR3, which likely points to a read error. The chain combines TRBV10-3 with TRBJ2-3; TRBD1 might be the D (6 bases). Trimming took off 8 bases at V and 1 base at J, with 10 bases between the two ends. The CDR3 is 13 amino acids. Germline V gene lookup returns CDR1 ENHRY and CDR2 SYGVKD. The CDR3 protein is CAILRTGTDTQYY. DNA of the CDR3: TGTGCCATCCTTAGGACAGGCACAGATACGCAGTATTAT.

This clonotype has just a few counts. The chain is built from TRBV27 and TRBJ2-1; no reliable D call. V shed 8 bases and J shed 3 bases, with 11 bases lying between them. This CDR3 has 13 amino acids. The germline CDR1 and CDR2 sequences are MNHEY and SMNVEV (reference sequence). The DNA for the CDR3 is TGTGCCAGCGGAAGGACGGGCTACAATGAGCAGTTCTTC. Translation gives CASGRTGYNEQFF.

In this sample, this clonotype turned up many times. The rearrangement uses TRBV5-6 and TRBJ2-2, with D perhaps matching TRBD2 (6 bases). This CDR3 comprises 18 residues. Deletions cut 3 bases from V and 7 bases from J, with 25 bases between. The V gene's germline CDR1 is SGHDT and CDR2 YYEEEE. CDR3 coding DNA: TGTGCCAGCAGCTCAAAGAGGAGGCTAAGGGGAGGACGCGGGGAGCTGTTTTTT. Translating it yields CASSSKRRLRGGRGELFF.

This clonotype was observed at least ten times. The CDR3 loop is CASSFGTAVNQPQHF. CDR3 nucleotide sequence: TGTGCCAGCAGTTTCGGGACAGCCGTAAATCAGCCCCAGCATTTT. The chain uses TRBV28 and TRBJ1-5; 7 bases align to TRBD1. With 3 bases clipped from V and 4 bases from J, the junction kept 6 bases outside the gene matches. The CDR3 length is 15 residues. Germline CDR1 reads MDHEN; CDR2 reads SYDVKM.

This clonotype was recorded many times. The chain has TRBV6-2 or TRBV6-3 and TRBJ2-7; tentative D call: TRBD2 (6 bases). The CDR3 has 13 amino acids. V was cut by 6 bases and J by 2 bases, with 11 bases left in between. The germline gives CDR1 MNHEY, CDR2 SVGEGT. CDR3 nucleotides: TGTGCCAGCAGCGGGGGTGTCGCCTACGAGCAGTACTTC. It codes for CASSGGVAYEQYF.

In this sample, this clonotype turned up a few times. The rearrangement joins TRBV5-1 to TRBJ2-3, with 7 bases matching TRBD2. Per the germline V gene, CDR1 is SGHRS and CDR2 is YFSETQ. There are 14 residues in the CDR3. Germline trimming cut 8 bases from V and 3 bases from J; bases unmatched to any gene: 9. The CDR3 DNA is TGCGCCAGTTGCGGGAGTAGTATGACAGATACGCAGTATTTT. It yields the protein CASCGSSMTDTQYF.

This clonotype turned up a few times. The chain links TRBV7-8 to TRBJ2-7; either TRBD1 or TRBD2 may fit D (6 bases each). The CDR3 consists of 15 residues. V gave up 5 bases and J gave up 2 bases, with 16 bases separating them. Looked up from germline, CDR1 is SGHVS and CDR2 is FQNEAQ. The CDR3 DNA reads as TGTGCCAGCAGCGTCGGGGGACACCGGACCTACGAGCAGTACTTC. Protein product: CASSVGGHRTYEQYF.

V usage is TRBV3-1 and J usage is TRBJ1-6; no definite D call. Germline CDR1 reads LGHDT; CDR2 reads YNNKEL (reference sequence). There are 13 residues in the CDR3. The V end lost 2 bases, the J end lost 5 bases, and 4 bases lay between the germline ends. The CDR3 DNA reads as TGTGCCAGCAGCCAACAGAATAATTCACCCCTCCACTTT. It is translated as CASSQQNNSPLHF.

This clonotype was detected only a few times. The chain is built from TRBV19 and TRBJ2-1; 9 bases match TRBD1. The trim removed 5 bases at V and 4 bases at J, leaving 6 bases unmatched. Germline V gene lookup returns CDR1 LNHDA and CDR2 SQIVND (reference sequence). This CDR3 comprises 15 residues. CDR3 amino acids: CASSRDRVDYNEQFF. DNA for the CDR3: TGTGCCAGTAGTCGGGACAGGGTGGATTACAATGAGCAGTTCTTC. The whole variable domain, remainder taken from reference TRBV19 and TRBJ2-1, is DGGITQSPKYLFRKEGQNVTLSCEQNLNHDAMYWYRQDPGQGLRLIYYSQIVNDFQKGDIAEGYSVSREKKESFPLTVTSAQKNPTAFYLCASSRDRVDYNEQFFGPGTRLTVL.

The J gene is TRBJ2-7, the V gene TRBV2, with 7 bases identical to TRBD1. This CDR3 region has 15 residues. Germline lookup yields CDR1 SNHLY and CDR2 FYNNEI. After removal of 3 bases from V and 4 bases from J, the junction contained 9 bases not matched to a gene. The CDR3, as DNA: TGTGCCAGCAGTGAGTCCTCCGGGACAGATTACGAGCAGTACTTC. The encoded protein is CASSESSGTDYEQYF.

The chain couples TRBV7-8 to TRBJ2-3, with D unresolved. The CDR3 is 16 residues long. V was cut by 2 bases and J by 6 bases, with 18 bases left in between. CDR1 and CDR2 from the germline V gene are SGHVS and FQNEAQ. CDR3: CASSLTGETALDTQYF. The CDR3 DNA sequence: TGTGCCAGCAGCTTAACTGGGGAAACAGCATTGGATACGCAGTATTTT.